Listed here are 10 T cell receptor beta chains from one sample, sequenced in a study of shared clonotypes between healthy human individuals. Measured with immunoSEQ multiplex PCR; TCRdb has only the in-frame clones, and not every one. Among 400,000 to 600,000 clones listed, about 96% were seen once. The sequenced material came from naive CD4+ T cells sorted from blood. The subset was: CD45RA+ positively selected. The receptors were sampled from a woman under 40 in good health.

V gene TRBV18 combines with J gene TRBJ2-2; TRBD1 is a possible D gene (5 bases). Trimming removed 2 bases from V and 1 base from J, with 8 bases in between. Germline CDR1 and CDR2: KGHSH and LQKENI. CDR3 length: 15 residues. The CDR3: CASSPTGKNTGELFF. The CDR3 DNA follows: TGTGCCAGCTCACCAACAGGAAAGAACACCGGGGAGCTGTTTTTT.

The V and J genes are TRBV6-1 and TRBJ2-7; no firm D call. Germline CDR1 is MNHNS and CDR2 is SASEGT. V lost 6 bases and J lost 2, with 14 bases in between. This CDR3 spans 14 amino acids. For the CDR3, the DNA is TGTGCCAGCAGATTTTTAGGCTCCCCCTACGAGCAGTACTTC. Translation: CASRFLGSPYEQYF.

This chain uses TRBV2 with TRBJ2-4; D gene unclear. Germline values: CDR1 SNHLY, CDR2 FYNNEI. This CDR3 is built from 16 residues. The V end lost 4 bases, the J end lost 0 bases, and 13 bases lay between the germline ends. CDR3 DNA: TGTGCCAGCAGTGTGGAGAGAGTACTAGCCAAAAACATTCAGTACTTC. Translated, it gives CASSVERVLAKNIQYF.

The CDR3 here is CASSLVEGNRPYEQYF. The CDR3 region has the DNA TGCGCCAGCAGCTTGGTCGAGGGTAACCGACCCTACGAGCAGTACTTC. The rearrangement joins TRBV5-1 to TRBJ2-7, with D possibly matching TRBD2 (5 bases). From germline, CDR1 is SGHRS and CDR2 YFSETQ. Trimming stripped 0 bases from V and 2 bases from J, with 15 bases between. This CDR3 is 16 amino acids long. Complete variable domain (other parts from reference TRBV5-1 and TRBJ2-7): KAGVTQTPRYLIKTRGQQVTLSCSPISGHRSVSWYQQTPGQGLQFLFEYFSETQRNKGNFPGRFSGRQFSNSRSEMNVSTLELGDSALYLCASSLVEGNRPYEQYFGPGTRLTVT.

This chain uses TRBV2 with TRBJ2-2, with a possible D match to TRBD2 (5 bases). The length of the CDR3 is 13 residues. V lost 6 bases, J lost 4 bases, and 9 bases lay in between. The germline gives CDR1 SNHLY, CDR2 FYNNEI. The CDR3 DNA reads as TGTGCCAGCAGGCTGGAGGTCACCGGGGAGCTGTTTTTT. It codes for CASRLEVTGELFF.

The chain combines TRBV9 with TRBJ2-6; D is perhaps TRBD2 (6 bases). This CDR3 contains 18 residues. Germline V gene data show CDR1 as SGDLS and CDR2 as YYNGEE. The V and J ends lost 3 bases and 3 bases respectively, with 19 bases between them. In DNA, the CDR3 is TGTGCCAGCAGCGCCTCACGGGACTCCGAACATGGGGCCAACGTCCTGACTTTC. This gives the protein CASSASRDSEHGANVLTF.

This clone was picked up one time. The chain is built from TRBV28 and TRBJ2-6; no definite D call. V was pared by 5 bases and J by 0 bases, with 8 bases between. In germline, CDR1 is MDHEN, CDR2 SYDVKM. This CDR3 is 15 amino acids long. CDR3 nucleotide sequence: TGTGCCAGCAGTGTCTCAAGCTCTGGGGCCAACGTCCTGACTTTC. Residues: CASSVSSSGANVLTF.

The chain recombines TRBV29-1 with TRBJ1-5; 8 bases are a match to TRBD1. Per the germline V gene, CDR1 is SQVTM and CDR2 is ANQGSEA. The CDR3 totals 14 residues. J lost 4 bases, V lost 7 bases, and 9 bases had no gene match. The DNA for the CDR3 is TGCAGCGCAGGACAGGGCCCATCTAATCAGCCCCAGCATTTT. This encodes CSAGQGPSNQPQHF.

The chain uses TRBV19 and TRBJ2-3; 14 positions agree with TRBD2. Germline loops: CDR1 LNHDA, CDR2 SQIVND (reference sequence). This CDR3 spans 15 amino acids. V gave up 4 bases and J gave up 5 bases; unmatched junction bases: 2. The CDR3 sequence is CASSTGTSGRDTQYF. The CDR3 DNA is TGTGCCAGTAGTACCGGGACTAGCGGGAGAGATACGCAGTATTTT.

This chain joins TRBV5-6 and TRBJ1-6; D uncertain. This CDR3 region has 14 residues. The V gene lost 0 bases and the J gene lost 7 bases, with 8 bases spanning the gap. The V gene's germline CDR1 is SGHDT and CDR2 YYEEEE. The CDR3 nucleotides are TGTGCCAGCAGCTTGGGGCGGTCCAATTCACCCCTCCACTTT. Translated: CASSLGRSNSPLHF.